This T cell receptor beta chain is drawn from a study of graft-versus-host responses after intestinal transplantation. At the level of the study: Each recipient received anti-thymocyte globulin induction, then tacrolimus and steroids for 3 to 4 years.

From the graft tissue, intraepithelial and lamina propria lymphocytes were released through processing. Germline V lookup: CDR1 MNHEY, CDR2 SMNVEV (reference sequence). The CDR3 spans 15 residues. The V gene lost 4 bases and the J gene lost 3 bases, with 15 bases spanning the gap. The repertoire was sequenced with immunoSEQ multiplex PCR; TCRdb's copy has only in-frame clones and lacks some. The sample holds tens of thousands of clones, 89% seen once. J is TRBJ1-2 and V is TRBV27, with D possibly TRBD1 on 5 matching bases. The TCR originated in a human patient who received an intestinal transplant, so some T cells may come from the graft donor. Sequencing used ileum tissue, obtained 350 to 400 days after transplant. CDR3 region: CASSSPMRGDYGYTF. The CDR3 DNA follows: TGTGCCAGCAGTTCCCCCATGAGGGGCGACTATGGCTACACCTTC.